This is a list of T cell receptor beta chains from one sample in a study of graft-versus-host responses after intestinal transplantation. Clones were read by immunoSEQ multiplex PCR, and TCRdb kept only the in-frame ones, dropping some. The data show 10,000 to 15,000 clones, over 90% seen once. The sample consisted of PBMCs, taken roughly 110 days after intestinal transplant. The receptor source for this set is a human patient who received an intestinal transplant, so some T cells may come from the graft donor. Both conserved end residues are part of each CDR3. Size is omitted from some rows. Given values are once, few, many or a class for expanded clones.

v_gene	abundance	j_gene	CDR3aa
TRBV10-1	NA	TRBJ2-2	CASSDREGLAGELFF
TRBV5-1	once	TRBJ1-1	CASSLVAGLNTEAFF
TRBV11-3	NA	TRBJ2-5	CASSRRLEETQYF
TRBV27	once	TRBJ2-2	CATSRDYQGGGELFF
TRBV30	NA	TRBJ2-7	CASNLADNTYEQYF
TRBV2	NA	TRBJ2-1	CASTTGSYEQFF
TRBV28	NA	TRBJ1-1	CASSFPGRTPNTEAFF
TRBV7-9	NA	TRBJ2-5	CASSLGPTLAVRETQYF
TRBV7-9	NA	TRBJ2-3	CASSLTSGSTDTQYF
TRBV2	NA	TRBJ2-3	CASSGLAIGRESTDTQYF
TRBV27	NA	TRBJ2-7	CASSSKSGTSVFRYEQYF
TRBV5-1	once	TRBJ2-3	CASSLGDTITTDTQYF
TRBV4-2	NA	TRBJ2-6	CASSQVSLFASSGANVLTF
TRBV9	NA	TRBJ1-2	CASSLRGGGYTF
TRBV28	NA	TRBJ2-1	CASSFEGNEQFF
TRBV4-1	NA	TRBJ2-5	CASSQPETGGAIETQYF
TRBV14	NA	TRBJ2-7	CASSQYQGASYEQYF
TRBV11-2	once	TRBJ2-5	CASSLVSGGLETQYF
TRBV20-1	NA	TRBJ1-5	CSVGSNQPQHF
TRBV7-3	NA	TRBJ2-2	CASSPPGAGELFF
TRBV7-2	NA	TRBJ2-7	CASSLSISYEQYF
TRBV27	NA	TRBJ2-3	CASSPLAGGADTQYF
TRBV4-1	NA	TRBJ1-1	CASSQERETGRQDTEAFF
TRBV28	NA	TRBJ2-7	CASSLYLGQGAVSYEQYF
TRBV10-1	NA	TRBJ2-1	CASSSGTVNYNEQFF
TRBV6-4	NA	TRBJ2-3	CASSDTNRGGTDTQYF
TRBV6-1	NA	TRBJ2-2	CASSEVWGANTGELFF